A single sample is the source of the 21 T cell receptor beta chains below, sequenced in a study of breast tumors, draining lymph nodes, adjacent tissues. Via MiXCR, TCRdb re-called the multiplex PCR reads, giving one row per CDR3 protein. The data show 290,000 or so distinct CDR3 sequences, under 35% seen once. The lymph nodes were axillary draining lymph nodes from breast cancer patients. The sequenced sample consisted of axillary lymph node tissue. All receptors derive from a female donor with breast cancer. Some clones in this sample may be carry-over from other donors' samples.

In regard to this clonotype: A read error may explain this, as a much larger clone is one base away. This sequence joins TRBV19 and TRBJ2-7; D might be TRBD1 (6 bases). Germline V gene data show CDR1 as LNHDA and CDR2 as SQIVND (reference sequence). This CDR3 is built from 16 residues. The CDR3 reads CASSTTSTGGSYERYF. In DNA form, the CDR3 reads TGTGCCAGTAGTACAACCTCGACAGGAGGATCCTACGAGCGGTACTTC.

In the case of this clonotype: Lacking the conserved final phenylalanine or tryptophan, this CDR3 likely reflects a read error. The gene calls are TRBV10-2 and TRBJ2-3, with D possibly being TRBD2 (6 bases). Between the trimmed V and J ends, which lost 9 bases and 4 bases, there was a span of 29 bases. Germline-derived CDR1 and CDR2 are WSHSY and SAAADI. The CDR3 contains 18 residues. CDR3 bases: TGCGCCAGTTTAGCGGTACGAGGGGCCGGCGGACGGGCAGATACGCAGTATCTT. Translating it yields CASLAVRGAGGRADTQYL.

This clonotype was seen many times. The V and J genes are TRBV24-1 and TRBJ2-2; the D gene is possibly TRBD1 (5 bases). This CDR3 comprises 17 residues. The V end was cut by 7 bases, the J end by 5 bases, with 22 bases between. Germline V gene lookup returns CDR1 KGHDR and CDR2 SFDVKD. In DNA form, the CDR3 reads TGTGCCACCAGAAGATGCAGGGTTAGGGCATTGACCGGGGAGCTGTTTTTT. Translated, it gives CATRRCRVRALTGELFF.

The rearrangement links TRBV27 to TRBJ1-5, with 7 bases matching TRBD1. The CDR3 contains 17 residues. Germline V CDR1 and CDR2: MNHEY, SMNVEV (reference sequence). V lost 6 bases to trimming and J lost 1 base; unmatched junction nucleotides: 12. The CDR3 DNA reads TGTGCCAGCAGCCCTGGGGGAGGGGGCTTGAGCAATCAGCCCCAGCATTTT. The encoded protein is CASSPGGGGLSNQPQHF.

This clonotype occurred many times. The chain links TRBV30 to TRBJ2-5; D is unclear. The CDR3 has 15 amino acids. V was shortened by 0 bases and J by 9 bases, with 20 bases between the two germline ends. Germline V CDR1 and CDR2: GTSNPN, SVGIG (reference sequence). The CDR3 DNA reads as TGTGCCTGGAGTGTATGGGCAGCGTCAAGGTCGGCCCAGTACTTC. The encoded protein is CAWSVWAASRSAQYF. Full variable domain (rest looked up from reference TRBV30 and TRBJ2-5): SQTIHQWPATLVQPVGSPLSLECTVEGTSNPNLYWYRQAAGRGLQLLFYSVGIGQISSEVPQNLSASRPQDRQFILSSKKLLLSDSGFYLCAWSVWAASRSAQYFGPGTRLLVL.

The CDR3 spells CASSKAGSNSPLHF. The CDR3 DNA reads as TGTGCCAGCAGTAAAGCAGGTTCGAATTCACCCCTCCACTTT. This sequence joins TRBV6-5 and TRBJ1-6; no clear D gene. The germline gives CDR1 MNHEY, CDR2 SVGAGI. The CDR3 runs 14 residues. V lost 5 bases and J 7 bases, leaving 12 bases between the germline ends.

Comments on this clonotype: A much more abundant neighbour one base away suggests this may be a read error. CDR3 amino acids: CASGLLGPDGYTF. DNA for the CDR3: TGTGCTAGTGGTTTGTTAGGGCCGGATGGCTACACCTTC. V is TRBV12-5 and J is TRBJ1-2; D gene ambiguous. Trimming pared 2 bases from V and 6 bases from J, leaving 10 bases between. Germline V gene data show CDR1 as LGHNT and CDR2 as FRNRAP. The CDR3 loop spans 13 amino acids.

The table lists this clonotype with a count of one. This CDR3 is CASSSRRAVGPGGYTF. The DNA of the CDR3 is TGTGCCAGCAGCTCTAGAAGGGCCGTCGGTCCGGGGGGATACACCTTC. This sequence joins TRBV7-8 and TRBJ1-2, with a possible D match to TRBD1 (5 bases). The CDR3 loop spans 16 amino acids. Germline CDR1 reads SGHVS; CDR2 reads FQNEAQ. With 4 bases removed from V and 11 bases from J, the gap between germline ends came to 26 bases.

This clonotype came up many times. The V and J genes are TRBV12-3 or TRBV12-4 and TRBJ2-6, with 8 bases lining up with TRBD2. With 6 bases clipped from V and 4 bases from J, the junction kept 8 bases outside the gene matches. There are 16 residues in the CDR3. CDR3 sequence: CASSLLSGRGANVLTF. CDR3 nucleotides: TGTGCCAGCAGCCTCCTGAGCGGGAGAGGGGCCAACGTCCTGACTTTC.

This clonotype was picked up a small number of times. This chain links TRBV29-1 with TRBJ1-1; the D gene is possibly TRBD1 (6 bases). Germline values: CDR1 SQVTM, CDR2 ANQGSEA. The CDR3 runs 13 residues. Trimming removed 7 bases at V and 5 bases at J, with 17 bases between. CDR3 nucleotide sequence: TGCAGCGCGTGCTTGGAGAGGGGGACTGAAGCTTTCTTT. Translation: CSACLERGTEAFF. The full variable domain, completed using reference TRBV29-1 and TRBJ1-1, is SAVISQKPSRDICQRGTSLTIQCQVDSQVTMMFWYRQQPGQSLTLIATANQGSEATYESGFVIDKFPISRPNLTFSTLTVSNMSPEDSSIYLCSACLERGTEAFFGQGTRLTVV.

This clonotype was detected ten times or more. This chain links TRBV3-1 with TRBJ2-7; TRBD2 agrees at 14 bases. CDR1 and CDR2 (germline): LGHDT, YNNKEL (reference sequence). Germline trimming cut 1 base from V and 6 bases from J; bases unmatched to any gene: 2. The CDR3 sequence is 15 residues long. The CDR3 region has the DNA TGTGCCAGCAGCCAAGGACTAGCGGGAGGGGGCGAGCAGTACTTC. This sequence encodes CASSQGLAGGGEQYF.

Notes on this clonotype: Given a much more abundant clone one base away, this may be a read error. This sequence joins TRBV7-9 and TRBJ2-7; unclear D gene. V was shortened by 3 bases and J by 7 bases, with 7 bases between the two germline ends. This CDR3 has 11 amino acids. Germline assignment: CDR1 SEHNR and CDR2 FQNEAQ (reference sequence). The CDR3 bases are TGTGCCAGCAGCTTTCCTGGGGAGCAGTACTTC. This translates into CASSFPGEQYF.

Comments on this clonotype: The conserved phenylalanine or tryptophan normally closing the CDR3 is absent here, so this likely arose from a read error. This chain uses TRBV20-1 with TRBJ1-1; possibly TRBD1 for D (5 bases). Trimming took 3 bases from V and 2 from J, leaving 7 bases between them. Looked up from germline, CDR1 is DFQATT and CDR2 is SNEGSKA (reference sequence). CDR3 length: 12 amino acids. CDR3 region: CSASGANTEAFL. The CDR3 region has the DNA TGCAGTGCTAGTGGGGCTAACACTGAAGCTTTCCTT.

As concerns this clonotype: This may come from a read error, since a much larger clone is one base off. This chain connects TRBV14 to TRBJ2-5; 11 positions agree with TRBD2. Germline loops: CDR1 SGHDN, CDR2 FVKESK. The CDR3 runs to 14 residues. Written as DNA, the CDR3 is TGTGCCAGCAGGACTAGCGGGAATCAAGAGACCCAGTCCTTC. Translation: CASRTSGNQETQSF.

This clonotype was observed at least ten times. The V gene is TRBV20-1, the J gene TRBJ2-7, with D possibly being TRBD1 (6 bases). CDR3 length equals 15 residues. V lost 1 base and J 6 bases, leaving 19 bases between the germline ends. Germline CDR1 reads DFQATT; CDR2 reads SNEGSKA (reference sequence). The CDR3 region has the DNA TGCAGTGCTAGAGGGGGGCTGACCCCTGCCGCCGAGCAGTACTTC. It is translated as CSARGGLTPAAEQYF.

This clonotype came up many times. The chain employs TRBV2 and TRBJ1-5; D is unresolved. The CDR3 runs 14 residues. Trimming cost V 3 bases and J 0 bases, with 6 bases left between them. From germline, CDR1 is SNHLY and CDR2 FYNNEI. CDR3 sequence (DNA): TGTGCCAGCAGTGACGCGTATAGCAATCAGCCCCAGCATTTT. This gives the protein CASSDAYSNQPQHF.

This clonotype was observed many times. This chain connects TRBV7-8 to TRBJ2-1; unclear D gene. The CDR3 spans 15 residues. The germline V gene encodes CDR1 SGHVS and CDR2 FQNEAQ. Trimming stripped 1 base from V and 2 bases from J, with 9 bases between. The CDR3 spells CASSLVQQTYNEQFF. The CDR3 DNA sequence: TGTGCCAGCAGCTTAGTCCAACAGACCTACAATGAGCAGTTCTTC.

The V gene is TRBV7-9, the J gene TRBJ2-1, with TRBD2 matching over 8 bases. The germline V gene has CDR1 SEHNR and CDR2 FQNEAQ (reference sequence). V trimming: 5 bases; J trimming: 13 bases; junction bases outside the gene matches: 16. The CDR3 runs to 15 residues. The CDR3 region is CASSQDLAGGGQQFF. In DNA form, the CDR3 reads TGTGCCAGCAGCCAAGACTTAGCCGGGGGGGGACAACAGTTCTTC.

This clonotype appeared many times. The rearrangement uses TRBV12-5 and TRBJ2-7; 9 positions match TRBD2. From germline, CDR1 is LGHNT and CDR2 FRNRAP. V trimming: 7 bases; J trimming: 3 bases; junction bases outside the gene matches: 22. The CDR3 covers 19 residues. The CDR3 sequence is CASALLPGLAGQAYYEQYF. In DNA, the CDR3 is TGTGCTAGTGCCCTGCTCCCGGGACTAGCAGGGCAAGCGTACTACGAGCAGTACTTC.

This clonotype showed up many times. The V gene is TRBV19, the J gene TRBJ2-2; 8 positions agree with TRBD1. Trimming took 4 bases from V and 1 from J; bases not matched to a gene: 8. This CDR3 has 17 amino acids. In germline, CDR1 is LNHDA, CDR2 SQIVND (reference sequence). The CDR3 DNA reads as TGTGCCAGTAGTACCGGACAGGGCATAGGGAACACCGGGGAGCTGTTTTTT. This encodes CASSTGQGIGNTGELFF.

This clonotype has a count of ten or more. The gene calls are TRBV11-2 and TRBJ1-3, with D possibly TRBD1 on 5 matching bases. Trimming stripped 2 bases from V and 2 bases from J, with 19 bases between. Germline CDR1 is SGHAT and CDR2 is FQNNGV. The CDR3 extends over 18 amino acids. CDR3 loop: CASSLTPQGSRTGNTIYF. DNA for the CDR3: TGTGCCAGCAGCTTAACCCCCCAGGGCTCACGGACTGGAAACACCATATATTTT. Full variable domain (outside the CDR3, taken from reference TRBV11-2 and TRBJ1-3): EAGVAQSPRYKIIEKRQSVAFWCNPISGHATLYWYQQILGQGPKLLIQFQNNGVVDDSQLPKDRFSAERLKGVDSTLKIQPAKLEDSAVYLCASSLTPQGSRTGNTIYFGEGSWLTVV.